One sample yielded the 19 T cell receptor beta chains listed below, sequenced in a study of blood T cell repertoires in COVID-19. Using immunoSEQ multiplex PCR, the repertoire was profiled, and TCRdb retains in-frame clones only, with some absent. In the table there are 200,000 to 250,000 clones, 90% of which are singletons. Sequencing was done on a sample of peripheral blood. The origin of the receptors is a young man with COVID-19, enrolled during active disease.

J is TRBJ2-3 and V is TRBV24-1, with D possibly TRBD2 on 7 matching bases. CDR1 and CDR2 (germline): KGHDR, SFDVKD. V lost 5 bases, J lost 5 bases, and 22 bases lay in between. The CDR3 spans 17 residues. The CDR3 region is CATSGVGGGGPGDTQYF. DNA of the CDR3: TGTGCCACCAGTGGGGTAGGAGGGGGAGGGCCTGGAGATACGCAGTATTTT.

V usage is TRBV23-1 and J usage is TRBJ1-1; TRBD1 matches 10 bases. TRBV23-1 is known as an ORF, though its function is uncertain. This CDR3 spans 19 amino acids. Germline trimming cut 2 bases from V and 0 bases from J; bases unmatched to any gene: 12. CDR3 region: CASSQRPPGQGIMNTEAFF. CDR3 bases: TGCGCCAGCAGTCAAAGGCCCCCGGGACAGGGGATTATGAACACTGAAGCTTTCTTT.

The J gene is TRBJ1-2, the V gene TRBV5-4; TRBD1 matches 8 bases. Germline-derived CDR1 and CDR2 are SGHNT and YYREEE (reference sequence). V lost 2 bases and J lost 8; bases outside the gene matches: 8. This CDR3 is built from 14 residues. The CDR3 nucleotides read TGTGCCAGCAGCTTTAAGACAGGGGTTTACGGCTACACCTTC. Residues: CASSFKTGVYGYTF. The complete variable domain, with remaining parts taken from reference TRBV5-4 and TRBJ1-2, reads ETGVTQSPTHLIKTRGQQVTLRCSSQSGHNTVSWYQQALGQGPQFIFQYYREEENGRGNFPPRFSGLQFPNYSSELNVNALELDDSALYLCASSFKTGVYGYTFGSGTRLTVV.

The chain employs TRBV7-2 and TRBJ1-1; D unresolved. Between the trimmed V and J ends, which lost 6 bases and 6 bases, there was a span of 11 bases. Germline lookup yields CDR1 SGHTA and CDR2 FQGNSA. The CDR3 is made up of 12 amino acids. Here the CDR3 DNA reads TGTGCCAGCAGAACAACAGCCCCTGAAGCTTTCTTT. Protein product: CASRTTAPEAFF.

In this sample, this clone turned up once. The J gene is TRBJ2-1, the V gene TRBV5-1; no definite D call. Germline CDR1 reads SGHRS; CDR2 reads YFSETQ. This CDR3 is 13 amino acids long. Trimming left V 0 bases short and J 5 bases short, with 6 bases between. The CDR3 DNA sequence: TGCGCCAGCAGCTTGGGACTTGACAATGAGCAGTTCTTC. As protein: CASSLGLDNEQFF.

The chain carries TRBV19 and TRBJ2-2; no definite D call. CDR3 length equals 13 residues. CDR1 LNHDA and CDR2 SQIVND come from the germline V gene (reference sequence). V gave up 3 bases and J gave up 7 bases, with 9 bases separating them. The CDR3 sequence: CASSIAAFGELFF. The DNA of the CDR3 is TGTGCCAGTAGTATTGCAGCGTTCGGGGAGCTGTTTTTT. The full variable domain, its missing parts supplied by reference TRBV19 and TRBJ2-2, is DGGITQSPKYLFRKEGQNVTLSCEQNLNHDAMYWYRQDPGQGLRLIYYSQIVNDFQKGDIAEGYSVSREKKESFPLTVTSAQKNPTAFYLCASSIAAFGELFFGEGSRLTVL.

The V and J genes are TRBV5-1 and TRBJ2-2; D gene unclear. CDR1 is SGHRS and CDR2 is YFSETQ in the germline V gene. The V end was cut by 1 base, the J end by 1 base, with 8 bases between. The CDR3 sequence is 15 residues long. The DNA for the CDR3 is TGCGCCAGCAGCTTGAGAGGTGGGAACACCGGGGAGCTGTTTTTT. Translating it yields CASSLRGGNTGELFF.

The gene calls are TRBV4-1 and TRBJ1-2; weak D call: TRBD1 (6 bases). This CDR3 has 15 residues. Looked up from germline, CDR1 is MGHRA and CDR2 is YSYEKL. The V end was cut by 1 base, the J end by 5 bases, with 14 bases between. CDR3 region: CASSQVETGPYGYTF. In nucleotides, the CDR3 is TGCGCCAGCAGCCAAGTCGAGACAGGCCCTTATGGCTACACCTTC.

The rearrangement links TRBV9 to TRBJ1-4; TRBD1 might be the D (5 bases). Trimming took 2 bases from V and 5 from J, leaving 10 bases between them. This CDR3 is 14 amino acids long. Germline V CDR1 and CDR2: SGDLS, YYNGEE. This CDR3 reads CASSVTVSNEKLFF. The CDR3 region has the DNA TGTGCCAGCAGCGTGACAGTTTCAAATGAAAAACTGTTTTTT.

This chain joins TRBV5-8 and TRBJ2-6; D remains ambiguous. The CDR3 covers 15 residues. The ends were cut back, 4 bases at V and 0 bases at J, with 8 bases in the middle. Germline CDR1 and CDR2: SGHTS and YDEGEE. CDR3 region: CASSQVSSGANVLTF. The CDR3 region has the DNA TGTGCCAGCAGCCAAGTTAGCTCTGGGGCCAACGTCCTGACTTTC.

The V and J genes are TRBV5-1 and TRBJ1-3; no firm D call. Germline CDR1 is SGHRS and CDR2 is YFSETQ. CDR3 size: 15 residues. V was pared by 2 bases and J by 0 bases, with 9 bases between. Here the CDR3 reads CASSFDNFSGNTIYF. The CDR3, as DNA: TGCGCCAGCAGCTTTGACAATTTCTCTGGAAACACCATATATTTT.

V is TRBV9 and J is TRBJ1-1, with D tentatively TRBD1 (6 bases). Germline V gene sequence: CDR1 SGDLS, CDR2 YYNGEE. V was cut by 0 bases and J by 7 bases, with 16 bases left in between. The CDR3 is made up of 15 amino acids. The CDR3: CASSVGLGAQVEAFF. The CDR3 region has the DNA TGTGCCAGCAGCGTAGGCCTGGGGGCCCAGGTTGAAGCTTTCTTT.

The chain carries TRBV5-8 and TRBJ1-5, with D hard to call. The germline V and J ends were trimmed by 1 base and 7 bases, with 12 bases remaining between them. The germline V gene has CDR1 SGHTS and CDR2 YDEGEE. The CDR3 is 14 amino acids. CDR3 bases: TGTGCCAGCAGCTTGATTGGATTCAGGCAGCCCCAGCATTTT. Translation: CASSLIGFRQPQHF.

This clone was seen once. J is TRBJ1-2 and V is TRBV6-4, with TRBD1 matching 7 bases. Germline-derived CDR1 and CDR2 are MRHNA and SNTAGT. Trimming took 5 bases from V and 5 from J; bases not matched to a gene: 17. The CDR3 has 17 amino acids. The CDR3 reads CASSFNYRGGGGYGYTF. The CDR3 bases are TGTGCCAGCAGTTTTAATTACAGGGGCGGAGGAGGTTATGGCTACACCTTC.

The V call is TRBV6-6, the J call TRBJ2-2; D gene unclear. Trimming cost V 5 bases and J 1 base, with 8 bases left between them. Germline lookup yields CDR1 MNHNY and CDR2 SVGAGI (reference sequence). CDR3 length equals 14 residues. The CDR3 coding sequence is TGTGCCAGCAGTAATCTCGTGAACACCGGGGAGCTGTTTTTT. It codes for CASSNLVNTGELFF.

This chain joins TRBV7-2 and TRBJ1-2; the match to TRBD1 covers 11 bases. Per germline, CDR1 SGHTA and CDR2 FQGNSA. J was trimmed by 0 bases and V by 5 bases; bases with no gene match: 5. This CDR3 is built from 16 residues. The CDR3 is CASSDPGQGANYGYTF. The CDR3 region has the DNA TGTGCCAGCAGCGATCCGGGACAGGGGGCTAACTATGGCTACACCTTC.

This clone was seen a handful of times. This chain uses TRBV5-4 with TRBJ2-1, with 7 bases that match TRBD2. V was clipped by 3 bases and J by 7 bases; unmatched bases: 13. From germline, CDR1 is SGHNT and CDR2 YYREEE (reference sequence). The CDR3 length is 16 residues. CDR3 sequence (DNA): TGTGCCAGCAGCTCCCACCAAGCGGGGCGGCATAATGAGCAGTTCTTC. Its translation is CASSSHQAGRHNEQFF.

The V call is TRBV27, the J call TRBJ1-1, with D possibly matching TRBD1 (6 bases). Deletions cut 7 bases from V and 0 bases from J, with 21 bases between. The CDR3 has 17 amino acids. Germline CDR1 MNHEY, CDR2 SMNVEV (reference sequence). The DNA of the CDR3 is TGTGCCAGCAAACTCCCGGGACATTTAGGGATGAACACTGAAGCTTTCTTT. Translation gives CASKLPGHLGMNTEAFF.

This chain connects TRBV3-1 (or the pseudogene TRBV3-2) to TRBJ1-5; D may be TRBD1 (6 bases). The CDR3 consists of 14 residues. The V end was cut by 1 base, the J end by 9 bases, with 13 bases between. From germline, CDR1 is LGHDT and CDR2 YNNKEL (reference sequence). This CDR3 is CASSQVSGTWPQHF. The CDR3 bases are TGTGCCAGCAGCCAAGTCTCCGGGACATGGCCCCAGCATTTT.